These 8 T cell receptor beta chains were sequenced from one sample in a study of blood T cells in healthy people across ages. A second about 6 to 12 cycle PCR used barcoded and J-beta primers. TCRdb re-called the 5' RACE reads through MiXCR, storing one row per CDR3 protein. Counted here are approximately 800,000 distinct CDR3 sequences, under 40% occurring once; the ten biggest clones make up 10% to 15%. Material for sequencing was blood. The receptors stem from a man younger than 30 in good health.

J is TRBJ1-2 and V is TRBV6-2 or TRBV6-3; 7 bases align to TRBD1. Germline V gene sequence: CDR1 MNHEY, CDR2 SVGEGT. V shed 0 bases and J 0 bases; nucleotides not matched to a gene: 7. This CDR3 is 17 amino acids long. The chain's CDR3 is CASSYSRGGTANYGYTF. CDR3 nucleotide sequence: TGTGCCAGCAGTTACTCGAGGGGAGGGACAGCTAACTATGGCTACACCTTC.

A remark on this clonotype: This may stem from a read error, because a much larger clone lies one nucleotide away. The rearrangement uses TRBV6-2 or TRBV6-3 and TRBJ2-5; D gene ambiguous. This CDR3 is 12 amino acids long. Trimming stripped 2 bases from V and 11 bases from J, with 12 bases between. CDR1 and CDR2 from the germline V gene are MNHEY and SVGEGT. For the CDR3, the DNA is TGTGCCAGCAGTTACGGCCGCAATGAGCAGTACTTC. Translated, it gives CASSYGRNEQYF.

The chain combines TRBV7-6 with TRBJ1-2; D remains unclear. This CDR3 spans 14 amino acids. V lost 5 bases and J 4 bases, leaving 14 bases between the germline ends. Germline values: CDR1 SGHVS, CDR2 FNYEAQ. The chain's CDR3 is CASSPQVEVYGYTF. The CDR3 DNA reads TGTGCCAGCAGCCCCCAGGTGGAAGTCTATGGCTACACCTTC.

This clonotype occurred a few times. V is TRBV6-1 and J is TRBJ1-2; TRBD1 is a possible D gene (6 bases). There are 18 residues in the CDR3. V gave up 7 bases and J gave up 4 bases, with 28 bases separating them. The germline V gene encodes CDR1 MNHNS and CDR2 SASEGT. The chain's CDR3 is CASKPGSSGAVSGYGYTF. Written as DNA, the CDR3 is TGTGCCAGCAAACCGGGTTCGTCAGGGGCAGTGTCTGGCTATGGCTACACCTTC.

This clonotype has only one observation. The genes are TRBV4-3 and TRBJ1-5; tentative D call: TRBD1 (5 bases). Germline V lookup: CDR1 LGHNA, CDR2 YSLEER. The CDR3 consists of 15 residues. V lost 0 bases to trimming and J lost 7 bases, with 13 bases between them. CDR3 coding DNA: TGCGCCAGCAGCCAAGACTTTGGGGCTGGGCAGCCCCAGCATTTT. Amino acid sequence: CASSQDFGAGQPQHF.

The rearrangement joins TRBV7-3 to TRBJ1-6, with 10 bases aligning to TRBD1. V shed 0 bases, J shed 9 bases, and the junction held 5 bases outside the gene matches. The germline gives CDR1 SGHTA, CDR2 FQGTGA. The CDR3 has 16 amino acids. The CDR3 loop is CASSLTGQGSGSPLHF. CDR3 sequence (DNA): TGTGCCAGCAGCTTAACGGGACAGGGGTCTGGTTCACCCCTCCACTTT.

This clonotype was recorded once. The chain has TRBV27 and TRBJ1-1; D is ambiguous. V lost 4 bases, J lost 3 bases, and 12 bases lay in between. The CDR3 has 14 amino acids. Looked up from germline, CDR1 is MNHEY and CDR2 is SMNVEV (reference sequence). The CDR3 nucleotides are TGTGCCAGCAGTTCAGTATCGCAGGACACTGAAGCTTTCTTT. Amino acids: CASSSVSQDTEAFF.

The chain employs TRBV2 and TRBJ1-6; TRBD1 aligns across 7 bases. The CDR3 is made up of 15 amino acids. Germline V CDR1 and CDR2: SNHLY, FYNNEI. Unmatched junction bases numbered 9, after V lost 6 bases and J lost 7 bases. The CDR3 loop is CASRNDRAGNSPLHF. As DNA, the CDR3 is TGTGCCAGCAGGAACGACAGGGCTGGCAATTCACCCCTCCACTTT.